These 15 T cell receptor beta chains were all obtained from the same sample, sequenced in a study of T cells in Graves' hyperthyroidism and ophthalmopathy. The source material, RNA transcripts, was used to amplify TCR beta CDR3 regions. When the TCR CDR3 underwent first-round RT-PCR, the HTBI primer set was used. MiXCR, run by TCRdb on the multiplex PCR reads, gives a single entry per CDR3 protein. The data hold roughly 840,000 distinct CDR3 sequences, with over 35% observed a single time. The sequencing input was blood. All receptors derive from a man in his late teens or twenties with Graves' hyperthyroidism.

With regard to this clonotype: This could be a read error, since a much larger clone is one nucleotide away. J is TRBJ2-7 and V is TRBV10-3; 7 bases match TRBD1. From germline, CDR1 is ENHRY and CDR2 SYGVKD. The CDR3 is 14 residues long. Here the CDR3 DNA reads TGTGCCATCAGCGATATGACAGGGACCGCCGAGCGGTACTTC. This sequence encodes CAISDMTGTAERYF.

This clonotype has ten or more counts. The chain joins TRBV6-1 to TRBJ1-5; D gene unclear. V was cut by 5 bases and J by 4 bases, with 3 bases left in between. The V gene's germline CDR1 is MNHNS and CDR2 SASEGT. This CDR3 has 11 residues. CDR3 protein: CASSQNQPQHF. In DNA, the CDR3 is TGTGCCAGCAGTCAAAATCAGCCCCAGCATTTT.

This chain connects TRBV4-1 to TRBJ2-7, with D uncertain. V lost 0 bases, J lost 4 bases, and 7 bases lay in between. The CDR3 has 13 residues. Germline V gene data show CDR1 as MGHRA and CDR2 as YSYEKL. The CDR3 is CASSQELHYEQYF. The CDR3 DNA is TGCGCCAGCAGCCAAGAGCTTCATTACGAGCAGTACTTC.

The J gene is TRBJ2-7, the V gene TRBV7-9, with D perhaps TRBD1 (6 bases). Germline lookup yields CDR1 SEHNR and CDR2 FQNEAQ (reference sequence). Between the trimmed V and J ends, which lost 4 bases and 5 bases, there was a span of 15 bases. The CDR3 covers 14 residues. This CDR3 is CASSSPGVANEQYF. CDR3 sequence (DNA): TGTGCCAGCAGCTCACCAGGGGTAGCCAACGAGCAGTACTTC.

Concerning this clonotype: A much larger clone lies one base from this, so it may be a read error. The genes are TRBV7-6 and TRBJ2-5; D not certain. Germline V lookup: CDR1 SGHVS, CDR2 FNYEAQ. This CDR3 has 15 amino acids. In DNA, the CDR3 is TGTGCCAGCAGCTTGGACGCTGCCAAACAAGGGACCCAGTACTTC. It codes for CASSLDAAKQGTQYF.

J is TRBJ2-7 and V is TRBV5-1, with D perhaps TRBD2 (6 bases). With 2 bases removed from V and 2 bases from J, the gap between germline ends came to 20 bases. CDR1 and CDR2 from the germline V gene are SGHRS and YFSETQ. CDR3 length: 17 amino acids. The CDR3 nucleotides are TGCGCCAGCAGCTTTACGATCTATGTGGGGGGAACCTACGAGCAGTACTTC. Protein product: CASSFTIYVGGTYEQYF.

The chain combines TRBV9 with TRBJ1-2, with D hard to call. V dropped 8 bases and J dropped 1 base, with 9 bases sitting between them. The CDR3 has 12 residues. CDR1 and CDR2 (germline): SGDLS, YYNGEE. The CDR3 loop reads CARPRLNYGYTF. The CDR3 nucleotides read TGTGCCAGGCCCCGTCTTAACTATGGCTACACCTTC.

Only a few counts were recorded for this clonotype. The chain joins TRBV20-1 to TRBJ1-5; the D gene is possibly TRBD1 (6 bases). V gave up 1 base and J gave up 0 bases, with 13 bases separating them. The CDR3 sequence is 16 residues long. Germline values: CDR1 DFQATT, CDR2 SNEGSKA (reference sequence). For the CDR3, the DNA is TGCAGTGCTAGAGGGGCAGGGGATCTTAGCAATCAGCCCCAGCATTTT. The encoded protein is CSARGAGDLSNQPQHF.

The rearrangement links TRBV12-3 or TRBV12-4 to TRBJ1-5; D remains ambiguous. The CDR3 is 14 residues long. Trimming left V 0 bases short and J 7 bases short, with 10 bases between. In nucleotides, the CDR3 is TGTGCCAGCAGTTTAGCCCTCGGGCAGCAGCCCCAGCATTTT. It yields the protein CASSLALGQQPQHF.

Comments on this clonotype: Germline and junction disagree at one end, which may indicate a read error. The chain uses TRBV19 and TRBJ1-5; 9 positions match TRBD1. Germline loops: CDR1 LNHDA, CDR2 SQIVND (reference sequence). The CDR3 consists of 15 residues. In nucleotides, the CDR3 is TGTGCCAGTAGTAGGGACAGGGTAAAGAATCGGCCCCAGCATTTT. It yields the protein CASSRDRVKNRPQHF.

In DNA form, the CDR3 reads TGTGCCATCAGTAATTCGGCAGCCGGGGAGCTGTTTTTT. Encoded protein: CAISNSAAGELFF. The V call is TRBV10-3, the J call TRBJ2-2; no firm D call. Germline V CDR1 and CDR2: ENHRY, SYGVKD. The CDR3 length is 13 residues. Trimming removed 5 bases from V and 6 bases from J, with 10 bases in between.

This clonotype was found a few times. The V call is TRBV9, the J call TRBJ2-7; D is perhaps TRBD1 or TRBD2 (5 bases each). V shed 4 bases and J shed 5 bases, with 22 bases lying between them. The CDR3 sequence is 16 residues long. The germline CDR1 and CDR2 sequences are SGDLS and YYNGEE. The DNA of the CDR3 is TGTGCCAGCAGCCCCCGGGGCTCACCAGACGTGGACGAGCAGTACTTC. Translation gives CASSPRGSPDVDEQYF. The full variable domain, completed using reference TRBV9 and TRBJ2-7, is DSGVTQTPKHLITATGQRVTLRCSPRSGDLSVYWYQQSLDQGLQFLIQYYNGEERAKGNILERFSAQQFPDLHSELNLSSLELGDSALYFCASSPRGSPDVDEQYFGPGTRLTVT.

This clonotype was seen many times. The chain joins TRBV29-1 to TRBJ2-2; TRBD1 matches 10 bases. Per germline, CDR1 SQVTM and CDR2 ANQGSEA. The V segment lost 4 bases and the J segment 7 bases; nucleotides outside the gene matches: 6. The CDR3 consists of 14 residues. The CDR3 DNA sequence: TGCAGCGTTGGGTCCGGGACAGGGGACGGGGAGCTGTTTTTT. Translation: CSVGSGTGDGELFF.

This clonotype was detected a few times. The CDR3 nucleotides are TGTGCCAGCAGCTTAGCCTGGAGGCCCCAGCATTTT. This codes for CASSLAWRPQHF. V is TRBV6-6 and J is TRBJ1-5; no definite D call. The germline V gene has CDR1 MNHNY and CDR2 SVGAGI (reference sequence). Trimming left V 6 bases short and J 9 bases short, with 12 bases between. This CDR3 has 12 amino acids.

This clonotype has ten or more counts. The chain combines TRBV20-1 with TRBJ1-3; D uncertain. Germline-derived CDR1 and CDR2 are DFQATT and SNEGSKA (reference sequence). V was trimmed by 4 bases and J by 1 base, leaving 2 bases between them. CDR3 length: 11 amino acids. The CDR3 protein is CSAKSGNTIYF. The DNA of the CDR3 is TGCAGTGCTAAGTCTGGAAACACCATATATTTT.